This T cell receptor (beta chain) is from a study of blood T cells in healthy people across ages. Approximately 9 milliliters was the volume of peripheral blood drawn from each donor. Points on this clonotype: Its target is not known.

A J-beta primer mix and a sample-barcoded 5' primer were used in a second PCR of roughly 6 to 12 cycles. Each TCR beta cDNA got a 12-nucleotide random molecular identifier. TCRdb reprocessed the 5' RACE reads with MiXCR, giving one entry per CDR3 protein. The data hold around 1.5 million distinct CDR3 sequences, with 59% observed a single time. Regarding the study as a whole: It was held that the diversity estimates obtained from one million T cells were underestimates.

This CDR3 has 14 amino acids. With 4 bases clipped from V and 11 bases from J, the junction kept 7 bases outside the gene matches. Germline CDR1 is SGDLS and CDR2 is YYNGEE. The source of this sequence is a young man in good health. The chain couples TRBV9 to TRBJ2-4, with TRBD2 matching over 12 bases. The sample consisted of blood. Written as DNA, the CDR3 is TGTGCCAGCAGCCCCCGGACTAGCGGGGATGTTCAGTACTTC. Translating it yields CASSPRTSGDVQYF.